This entry features one T cell receptor beta chain sequence. What it recognizes is unknown. These data are taken from a study of radiotherapy plus CTLA-4 blockade in lung cancer. Study in general: Objective responses arose in roughly 18% of patients, and 31% experienced disease control.

General study results and limits: The authors reported that early blood T cell clone dynamics, with interferon-beta, best predicted response. TCR clones originating in tumors grew in number in blood after radiotherapy plus ipilimumab.

Treatment of patients with chemo-refractory metastatic non-small-cell lung cancer consisted of focal radiation plus CTLA-4 blockade with ipilimumab. Clones were read by immunoSEQ multiplex PCR, and TCRdb kept only the in-frame ones, dropping some. The repertoire includes approximately 60,000 clones, 70% to 85% of them detected once, and approximately 4% sits in the top ten. Losses at the gene ends were 4 bases for V and 0 bases for J; bases not matched to a gene: 0. This CDR3 has 14 residues. Per germline, CDR1 LNHDA and CDR2 SQIVND (reference sequence). The clonotype was recovered from a human donor with non-small cell lung cancer who had a complete response to radiotherapy plus ipilimumab. This specimen was peripheral blood, taken from a patient treated with radiotherapy plus ipilimumab. The genes are TRBV19 and TRBJ1-3; TRBD1 matches 7 bases. The CDR3 reads CASSTGGSGNTIYF. For the CDR3, the DNA is TGTGCCAGTAGTACAGGGGGCTCTGGAAACACCATATATTTT.